The 23 T cell receptor beta chains below all came from one sample that was sequenced in a study of human thymus T cells. Thymus tissue for the work was resected from patients undergoing corrective heart surgery. Only in-frame clones appear in the TCRdb table, and some are missing; sequencing was by immunoSEQ multiplex PCR. The profile covers around 120,000 clones, with around 94% appearing a single time and around 0.022% taken by the ten largest. Sequencing was performed on thymus tissue. Source of these receptors: a boy younger than two with a congenital heart defect but otherwise immunologically healthy.

The chain carries TRBV19 and TRBJ1-6; TRBD1 agrees at 9 bases. The V segment lost 5 bases and the J segment 14 bases; nucleotides outside the gene matches: 19. Germline values: CDR1 LNHDA, CDR2 SQIVND (reference sequence). The CDR3 runs to 17 residues. This chain's CDR3 is CASSHHRTGTGLTALHF. The CDR3 DNA follows: TGTGCCAGTAGTCACCATCGTACCGGGACAGGGCTAACGGCCCTCCACTTT.

The chain combines TRBV2 with TRBJ2-1, with 15 nucleotides matching TRBD2. The V and J ends lost 7 bases and 5 bases, in that order; junction bases with no gene match: 12. Germline V gene data show CDR1 as SNHLY and CDR2 as FYNNEI. The CDR3 runs 18 residues. Here the CDR3 DNA reads TGTGCCAGCATCGGACTAGCGGGGGGGCTTTCCCCCCACAATGAGCAGTTCTTC. Residues: CASIGLAGGLSPHNEQFF.

The chain is built from TRBV5-1 and TRBJ2-1; TRBD1 agrees at 7 bases. Trimming took 3 bases from V and 5 from J; bases not matched to a gene: 8. The germline V gene has CDR1 SGHRS and CDR2 YFSETQ. CDR3 length: 15 amino acids. DNA for the CDR3: TGCGCCAGCAGCTCCGACAGGGCCTTCAACAATGAGCAGTTCTTC. This codes for CASSSDRAFNNEQFF.

This chain joins TRBV7-6 and TRBJ1-5; a weak D match, TRBD1 (5 bases). The CDR3 is 16 residues long. CDR1 and CDR2 (germline): SGHVS, FNYEAQ. Trimming shortened V by 1 base and J by 4 bases, and 14 bases separated the two germline ends. In nucleotides, the CDR3 is TGTGCCAGCAGCTTAGGGGCCGGGACTACTAATCAGCCCCAGCATTTT. Residues: CASSLGAGTTNQPQHF.

The chain links TRBV6-4 to TRBJ2-3; D not resolved. The CDR3 length is 12 residues. The V end lost 2 bases, the J end lost 14 bases, and 14 bases lay between the germline ends. CDR1 MRHNA and CDR2 SNTAGT come from the germline V gene. The CDR3 is CASSDNPVVMYF. As DNA, the CDR3 is TGTGCCAGCAGTGACAACCCAGTGGTAATGTATTTT.

The V call is TRBV7-2, the J call TRBJ2-3, with D perhaps assigned TRBD1 or TRBD2 (5 bases each). V was cut by 5 bases and J by 0 bases, with 12 bases left in between. Per the germline V gene, CDR1 is SGHTA and CDR2 is FQGNSA. The CDR3 length is 15 residues. In DNA form, the CDR3 reads TGTGCCAGCAGCCCGGGGACCATTAGCACAGATACGCAGTATTTT. Encoded protein: CASSPGTISTDTQYF. The full variable domain, rest sourced from reference TRBV7-2 and TRBJ2-3, is GAGVSQSPSNKVTEKGKDVELRCDPISGHTALYWYRQSLGQGLEFLIYFQGNSAPDKSGLPSDRFSAERTGGSVSTLTIQRTQQEDSAVYLCASSPGTISTDTQYFGPGTRLTVL.

The V call is TRBV7-2, the J call TRBJ2-5; 7 positions match TRBD1. V lost 2 bases to trimming and J lost 1 base; unmatched junction nucleotides: 7. Germline V CDR1 and CDR2: SGHTA, FQGNSA. CDR3 length: 16 residues. The CDR3 coding sequence is TGTGCCAGCAGCTTATCTTCGGACAGGACCCAAGAGACCCAGTACTTC. It encodes CASSLSSDRTQETQYF. The whole variable domain, remainder taken from reference TRBV7-2 and TRBJ2-5, is GAGVSQSPSNKVTEKGKDVELRCDPISGHTALYWYRQSLGQGLEFLIYFQGNSAPDKSGLPSDRFSAERTGGSVSTLTIQRTQQEDSAVYLCASSLSSDRTQETQYFGPGTRLLVL.

The V call is TRBV5-6, the J call TRBJ1-5; 9 bases are shared with TRBD1. The CDR3 has 15 amino acids. Germline assignment: CDR1 SGHDT and CDR2 YYEEEE. The ends lost 2 bases at V and 5 bases at J; junction bases unmatched: 5. CDR3 in DNA: TGTGCCAGCAGCTTATTCCGGGACAGGGATCAGCCCCAGCATTTT. Encoded protein: CASSLFRDRDQPQHF.

The chain couples TRBV12-2 to TRBJ1-5. TRBV12-2 is classified as a pseudogene. This CDR3 comprises 20 residues. The DNA for the CDR3 is TGTGCAAGTCGCTTAAGGAGCAAAATACGGGTCAAAGGGCCGAGGGAGCCCCAGCATTTT. Translating it yields CASRLRSKIRVKGPREPQHF.

The chain recombines TRBV7-9 with TRBJ2-3; TRBD2 matches 8 bases. The germline V gene has CDR1 SEHNR and CDR2 FQNEAQ (reference sequence). Trimming took 5 bases from V and 1 from J; bases not matched to a gene: 8. This CDR3 comprises 16 residues. The CDR3 reads CASSQQARGGTDTQYF. CDR3 sequence (DNA): TGTGCCAGCAGCCAGCAGGCGCGGGGGGGCACAGATACGCAGTATTTT.

V usage is TRBV13 and J usage is TRBJ2-7; 7 positions match TRBD1. CDR1 and CDR2 (germline): PRHDT, FYEKMQ (reference sequence). This CDR3 is 16 amino acids long. V shed 1 base, J shed 3 bases, and the junction held 9 bases outside the gene matches. Here the CDR3 DNA reads TGTGCCAGCAGCTTAGAGCCCAGGGACAGATTCTACGAGCAGTACTTC. Its protein is CASSLEPRDRFYEQYF.

This chain connects TRBV15 to TRBJ1-6, with D perhaps TRBD1 (5 bases). This CDR3 comprises 16 residues. Trimming left V 3 bases short and J 9 bases short, with 18 bases between. Germline CDR1 is LNHNV and CDR2 is YYDKDF (reference sequence). DNA for the CDR3: TGTGCCACCAGCAGGGAAGAGGGCGGAAGGGGTTCACCCCTCCACTTT. Translating it yields CATSREEGGRGSPLHF.

The CDR3 here is CASSSPDREEEKLFF. Written as DNA, the CDR3 is TGTGCCAGCAGCTCACCAGACAGGGAGGAGGAAAAACTGTTTTTT. The chain is built from TRBV11-2 and TRBJ1-4; 7 bases are shared with TRBD1. Germline V CDR1 and CDR2: SGHAT, FQNNGV. The J segment lost 8 bases and the V segment lost 4 bases, leaving 10 bases of the junction unmatched. This CDR3 has 15 amino acids.

The rearrangement joins TRBV7-9 to TRBJ2-1; TRBD1 agrees at 10 bases. V shed 4 bases and J 3 bases; nucleotides not matched to a gene: 6. This CDR3 spans 16 amino acids. The germline CDR1 and CDR2 sequences are SEHNR and FQNEAQ (reference sequence). CDR3 sequence: CASSSEGQGCYNEQFF. The DNA of the CDR3 is TGTGCCAGCAGCTCGGAGGGACAGGGGTGCTACAATGAGCAGTTCTTC.

This chain's CDR3 is CASSPLPDREQETQYF. The CDR3 bases are TGTGCCAGCAGCCCCCTCCCGGACAGGGAACAAGAGACCCAGTACTTC. V and J are TRBV14 and TRBJ2-5, with 8 bases identical to TRBD1. V shed 4 bases and J 2 bases; nucleotides not matched to a gene: 9. Germline values: CDR1 SGHDN, CDR2 FVKESK. The CDR3 is 16 residues long.

This clone appeared once. The chain couples TRBV7-2 to TRBJ2-7; 9 bases match TRBD2. From germline, CDR1 is SGHTA and CDR2 FQGNSA. With V trimmed by 1 base and J by 8 bases, 3 bases remained unmatched. CDR3 length equals 13 residues. This CDR3 is CASSLVRGGQQYF. In nucleotides, the CDR3 is TGTGCCAGCAGCTTAGTGCGGGGGGGCCAGCAGTACTTC.

This clone was found once. The chain is built from TRBV11-2 and TRBJ2-1, with TRBD1 identical over 7 bases. CDR1 is SGHAT and CDR2 is FQNNGV in the germline V gene. Trimming took 2 bases from V and 5 from J; bases not matched to a gene: 9. This CDR3 comprises 16 residues. The CDR3 DNA reads TGTGCCAGCAGCTTATACCCGGGACAGAAAGACAATGAGCAGTTCTTC. Translation: CASSLYPGQKDNEQFF.

The chain employs TRBV11-3 and TRBJ2-7; D might be TRBD2 (7 bases). The CDR3 runs 17 residues. Deletions cut 4 bases from V and 1 base from J, with 20 bases between. The germline CDR1 and CDR2 sequences are SGHNT and YENEEA. In DNA form, the CDR3 reads TGTGCCAGCAGCTCCATTTTGGGCGGGGGCTATTCCTACGAGCAGTACTTC. Residues: CASSSILGGGYSYEQYF.

V usage is TRBV28 and J usage is TRBJ1-1, with TRBD1 identical over 8 bases. Unmatched junction bases numbered 11, after V lost 5 bases and J lost 0 bases. From germline, CDR1 is MDHEN and CDR2 SYDVKM. The CDR3 is 17 amino acids. The CDR3: CASSVGTGNNMNTEAFF. CDR3 DNA sequence: TGTGCCAGCAGTGTAGGGACAGGAAATAACATGAACACTGAAGCTTTCTTT.

This clone has only a few counts. The chain has TRBV6-1 and TRBJ1-6; D is possibly TRBD1 (6 bases). The ends were cut back, 3 bases at V and 7 bases at J, with 10 bases in the middle. This CDR3 spans 14 amino acids. Germline V gene data show CDR1 as MNHNS and CDR2 as SASEGT. The CDR3 is CASSETTGNSPLHF. The CDR3 DNA sequence: TGTGCCAGCAGTGAGACGACAGGAAATTCACCCCTCCACTTT.

This clone was picked up a small number of times. This rearrangement joins TRBV18 to TRBJ1-2; a possible D gene is TRBD1 (6 bases). In germline, CDR1 is KGHSH, CDR2 LQKENI. With 2 bases removed from V and 7 bases from J, the gap between germline ends came to 8 bases. This CDR3 region has 12 residues. In DNA form, the CDR3 reads TGTGCCAGCTCACCAGGGGGCAGTGGCTACACCTTC. It codes for CASSPGGSGYTF.

V is TRBV30 and J is TRBJ2-2; TRBD1 might be the D (5 bases). V was shortened by 4 bases and J by 2 bases, with 8 bases between the two germline ends. The germline CDR1 and CDR2 sequences are GTSNPN and SVGIG (reference sequence). This CDR3 region has 13 residues. The CDR3 region has the DNA TGTGCCTGGACAGGGTTCAACACCGGGGAGCTGTTTTTT. The encoded protein is CAWTGFNTGELFF.

The rearrangement links TRBV11-2 to TRBJ1-1; D might be TRBD1 (6 bases). Germline V gives CDR1 SGHAT, CDR2 FQNNGV. The CDR3 runs 15 residues. V was cut by 5 bases and J by 4 bases, with 17 bases left in between. CDR3 residues: CASSEQGLHTTEAFF. The DNA of the CDR3 is TGTGCCAGCAGCGAACAGGGACTACATACCACTGAAGCTTTCTTT.